The sequence of this T cell receptor (beta chain) was determined in a study of identical twins. Study-level findings and limits: Out-of-frame alpha sequences shared by twins were enriched for low generation probability.

TCRdb reprocessed the 5' RACE reads with MiXCR, giving one entry per CDR3 protein. The sample has under 250,000 distinct CDR3 sequences, 7.5% seen once. V lost 0 bases, J lost 4 bases, and 8 bases stayed unmatched. CDR1 and CDR2 from the germline V gene are LGHDT and YNNKEL (reference sequence). This CDR3 is built from 17 residues. About this clonotype: Its target is unknown.

The sample also formed part of further work on yellow fever vaccine responses in identical twins. Per that study: Twins reportedly mounted vaccine T cell responses that seemed partly convergent, partly personalized.

The sample was CD8+ T cells sorted from blood. V gene TRBV3-1 combines with J gene TRBJ2-3, with 9 bases identical to TRBD1. This TCR was recovered from a woman younger than 30 in good health. For the CDR3, the DNA is TGTGCCAGCAGCCAAGATCTGGGACAGGGCGCTTCAGATACGCAGTATTTT. It encodes CASSQDLGQGASDTQYF.